Shown below are 19 T cell receptor beta chains from a single sample sequenced in a study of T cell changes during pregnancy in multiple sclerosis. Profiling relied on immunoSEQ multiplex PCR, and the TCRdb table lists in-frame clones only, not all of them. The data show about 33,000 clones, around 93% seen once. This material consisted of CD4+ T cells from peripheral blood mononuclear cells, taken in the third trimester of pregnancy. The source of these receptors is a female donor in good health, enrolled as a control in a pregnancy study.

The V and J genes are TRBV2 and TRBJ2-3; the D is unclear. The CDR3 contains 13 residues. Germline CDR1 SNHLY, CDR2 FYNNEI. The ends were cut back, 1 base at V and 9 bases at J, with 11 bases in the middle. The CDR3 loop is CASSEEKESTQYF. DNA for the CDR3: TGTGCCAGCAGTGAAGAGAAAGAGAGCACGCAGTATTTT.

The chain joins TRBV9 to TRBJ2-1; D is perhaps TRBD2 (6 bases). Trimming removed 3 bases at V and 0 bases at J, with 16 bases between. Looked up from germline, CDR1 is SGDLS and CDR2 is YYNGEE. CDR3 length: 17 amino acids. The CDR3 nucleotides are TGTGCCAGCAGCGCAACCCGGGACTCCAGCTCCTACAATGAGCAGTTCTTC. Protein product: CASSATRDSSSYNEQFF.

The chain links TRBV5-1 to TRBJ1-2; 8 bases line up with TRBD1. Germline V lookup: CDR1 SGHRS, CDR2 YFSETQ. CDR3 length equals 15 residues. The V and J ends lost 4 bases and 6 bases, in that order; junction bases with no gene match: 11. The CDR3 is CASSPNRGSRNGYTF. The DNA for the CDR3 is TGCGCCAGCAGCCCTAACAGGGGGTCAAGGAATGGCTACACCTTC.

The chain recombines TRBV15 with TRBJ1-2; D may be TRBD1 (6 bases). The CDR3 loop spans 13 amino acids. Trimming removed 3 bases from V and 5 bases from J, with 10 bases in between. CDR1 is LNHNV, CDR2 YYDKDF, per germline (reference sequence). The DNA for the CDR3 is TGTGCCACCAGCAGCCCTGGACAGTATGGCTACACCTTC. This encodes CATSSPGQYGYTF.

This sequence joins TRBV5-1 and TRBJ2-2, with D possibly TRBD1 on 7 matching bases. CDR1 is SGHRS, CDR2 YFSETQ, per germline. The CDR3 consists of 16 residues. Trimming cost V 0 bases and J 3 bases, with 12 bases left between them. In DNA, the CDR3 is TGCGCCAGCAGCTTGGCCGGAGGGGGCGACACCGGGGAGCTGTTTTTT. Protein product: CASSLAGGGDTGELFF.

The chain has TRBV7-3 and TRBJ2-4; 8 bases agree with TRBD2. The length of the CDR3 is 17 residues. CDR1 is SGHTA, CDR2 FQGTGA, per germline. V was pared by 4 bases and J by 0 bases, with 8 bases of the junction left unmatched. The CDR3 sequence is CASSSSSGHLAKNIQYF. CDR3 nucleotide sequence: TGTGCCAGCAGCTCGTCTAGCGGGCACCTAGCCAAAAACATTCAGTACTTC.

V and J are TRBV19 and TRBJ1-5; tentative D call: TRBD1 (6 bases). Trimming cost V 6 bases and J 6 bases, with 9 bases left between them. The CDR3 consists of 12 residues. Per germline, CDR1 LNHDA and CDR2 SQIVND (reference sequence). For the CDR3, the DNA is TGTGCCAGTAGGGGGGCACGTCAGCCCCAGCATTTT. Translation: CASRGARQPQHF.

The genes are TRBV15 and TRBJ2-7; a possible D gene is TRBD2 (6 bases). This CDR3 has 17 amino acids. Trimming removed 1 base from V and 2 bases from J, with 18 bases in between. Germline CDR1 is LNHNV and CDR2 is YYDKDF (reference sequence). The CDR3 DNA follows: TGTGCCACCAGCAGAGGACCGAGAAGCGGGCGAGCCTACGAGCAGTACTTC. Protein sequence: CATSRGPRSGRAYEQYF.

V and J are TRBV28 and TRBJ2-4; TRBD2 matches 7 bases. Trimming took 6 bases from V and 15 from J; bases not matched to a gene: 8. CDR1 and CDR2 from the germline V gene are MDHEN and SYDVKM. This CDR3 is built from 11 residues. The CDR3 sequence is CASSRREKRYF. CDR3 nucleotides: TGTGCCAGCAGCAGGCGGGAGAAGCGGTACTTC.

The V gene is TRBV7-9, the J gene TRBJ2-1; TRBD2 matches 11 bases. The CDR3 contains 18 residues. CDR1 is SEHNR, CDR2 FQNEAQ, per germline (reference sequence). V shed 4 bases, J shed 5 bases, and the junction held 13 bases outside the gene matches. The CDR3 reads CASSSERKLAGVNNEQFF. The DNA for the CDR3 is TGTGCCAGCAGCTCCGAGAGAAAACTAGCGGGGGTTAACAATGAGCAGTTCTTC.

The genes are TRBV6-5 and TRBJ1-5; no clear D. This CDR3 has 14 residues. Germline lookup yields CDR1 MNHEY and CDR2 SVGAGI. The germline V and J ends were trimmed by 9 bases and 0 bases, with 12 bases remaining between them. The CDR3 sequence is CASRRVNSNQPQHF. The DNA for the CDR3 is TGTGCCAGTCGACGGGTCAATAGCAATCAGCCCCAGCATTTT.

This chain links TRBV28 with TRBJ1-2, with 8 nucleotides matching TRBD1. With 2 bases clipped from V and 5 bases from J, the junction kept 10 bases outside the gene matches. Germline V lookup: CDR1 MDHEN, CDR2 SYDVKM. The CDR3 runs 16 residues. CDR3 residues: CASSLPLGQGRYGYTF. The CDR3 region has the DNA TGTGCCAGCAGTTTACCCCTCGGACAGGGACGGTATGGCTACACCTTC.

In this sample, this clone turned up once. This rearrangement joins TRBV19 to TRBJ2-5; D possibly corresponds to TRBD2 (6 bases). The CDR3 loop spans 14 amino acids. CDR1 and CDR2 from the germline V gene are LNHDA and SQIVND (reference sequence). V was clipped by 2 bases and J by 4 bases, with 11 bases between them. DNA of the CDR3: TGTGCCAGTAGTATATTTGGGGGAGGAGAGACCCAGTACTTC. This gives the protein CASSIFGGGETQYF.

In this sample, this clone turned up once. The chain employs TRBV18 and TRBJ1-5; 8 positions agree with TRBD1. Germline CDR1 reads KGHSH; CDR2 reads LQKENI. This CDR3 comprises 15 residues. V shed 3 bases and J 3 bases; nucleotides not matched to a gene: 4. This CDR3 is CASSPGTGVNQPQHF. The DNA for the CDR3 is TGTGCCAGCTCACCTGGGACAGGAGTCAATCAGCCCCAGCATTTT. Full variable domain (outside the CDR3, taken from reference TRBV18 and TRBJ1-5): NAGVMQNPRHLVRRRGQEARLRCSPMKGHSHVYWYRQLPEEGLKFMVYLQKENIIDESGMPKERFSAEFPKEGPSILRIQQVVRGDSAAYFCASSPGTGVNQPQHFGDGTRLSIL.

The chain carries TRBV6-5 and TRBJ1-2, with D possibly TRBD1 on 6 matching bases. The CDR3 spans 11 residues. Germline V gene lookup returns CDR1 MNHEY and CDR2 SVGAGI. The V and J ends lost 6 bases and 6 bases respectively, with 8 bases between them. The CDR3 protein is CASRHRDGYTF. The CDR3 nucleotides read TGTGCCAGCAGACACAGGGATGGCTACACCTTC.

V gene TRBV19 combines with J gene TRBJ1-5; 8 bases map to TRBD1. This CDR3 is built from 17 residues. From germline, CDR1 is LNHDA and CDR2 SQIVND (reference sequence). J lost 2 bases, V lost 5 bases, and 11 bases had no gene match. The CDR3 DNA reads as TGTGCCAGTAGTTCCGGACAGGGAATGGTGGGCAATCAGCCCCAGCATTTT. As protein: CASSSGQGMVGNQPQHF.

CDR3 residues: CSGAQGEAFF. Written as DNA, the CDR3 is TGCAGTGGGGCGCAGGGTGAAGCTTTCTTT. The rearrangement joins TRBV20-1 to TRBJ1-1; D is perhaps TRBD1 (5 bases). Trimming pared 7 bases from V and 7 bases from J, leaving 10 bases between. Germline V gene sequence: CDR1 DFQATT, CDR2 SNEGSKA (reference sequence). The CDR3 totals 10 residues.

This chain uses TRBV23-1 with TRBJ1-2; no reliable D call. TRBV23-1 is assigned to the ORF class and has an uncertain function. The CDR3 has 14 residues. V shed 6 bases and J shed 8 bases, with 19 bases lying between them. The CDR3 DNA is TGCGCCAGCAGCCATGTTTCCGTCGCTAAGGGCTACACCTTC. Translation gives CASSHVSVAKGYTF.

The chain carries TRBV7-3 and TRBJ2-3; weak D call: TRBD2 (6 bases). V lost 5 bases and J lost 6, with 15 bases in between. The CDR3 is made up of 14 amino acids. Germline loops: CDR1 SGHTA, CDR2 FQGTGA. The CDR3 sequence is CASSPLGGWDTQYF. The DNA for the CDR3 is TGTGCCAGCAGCCCTCTAGGAGGGTGGGATACGCAGTATTTT.